The 31 T cell receptor beta chains reported below all come from one sample, sequenced in a study of T cell clonality in common variable immunodeficiency. TCRdb's copy holds only in-frame clones and misses some; the assay was immunoSEQ multiplex PCR. This repertoire lists under 45,000 clones without singletons; 3% to 4.5% sits in the top ten. The source material was peripheral blood mononuclear cells. The receptor source for this set is a person between 18 and 75 years old in good health.

The CDR3 here is CASSTGREETQYF. The covered CDR3 bases are TGTGCCAGCAGCACAGGGAGGGAAGAGACG. This rearrangement joins TRBV7-8 to TRBJ2-3; TRBD2 is a possible D gene (7 bases). The read ends 3 residues shy of where the CDR3 ends; the end is completed using the germline J gene. CDR3 length: 13 residues. Germline CDR1 is SGHVS and CDR2 is FQNEAQ.

A note on this clone: The read terminates 3 residues before the CDR3 end, so the remaining end is supplied by the germline J gene. This chain links TRBV30 with TRBJ2-4; D not resolved. CDR1 and CDR2 (germline): GTSNPN, SVGIG (reference sequence). The CDR3 runs 13 residues. The CDR3 here is CAWSPRLNYGQYF. CDR3 DNA (partial): TGTGCCTGGAGTCCTCGGCTAAACTATGGT.

A remark on this clone: The CDR3 end lies 3 residues beyond the end of the read and is filled in from the germline J gene. The chain joins TRBV30 to TRBJ1-2, with D perhaps matching TRBD1 (5 bases). The CDR3 runs to 12 residues. The germline CDR1 and CDR2 sequences are GTSNPN and SVGIG (reference sequence). Partial CDR3 DNA: TGTGCCTGGAGTAGGGGAGTCCGGGGC. Translating it yields CAWSRGVRG. The whole CDR3 protein is CAWSRGVRGYTF.

Ten or more counts support this clone. The read gets to within 3 residues of the CDR3 end, and the germline J gene fills in the rest. The chain joins TRBV7-9 to TRBJ2-3; the D gene is possibly TRBD2 (6 bases). The V end lost 4 bases, the J end lost 3 bases, and 14 bases lay between the germline ends. CDR3 length equals 15 residues. The germline V gene has CDR1 SEHNR and CDR2 FQNEAQ (reference sequence). The CDR3 DNA, read in part, is TGTGCCAGCAGCTCTCTTAGCGGATTTACAGATACG. This sequence encodes CASSSLSGFTDT. The complete CDR3 reads CASSSLSGFTDTQYF.

In this sample, this clone turned up many times. The read stops 3 residues short of the end of the CDR3; the missing end is completed from the germline J gene. This chain uses TRBV10-3 with TRBJ2-3, with D maybe TRBD2 (6 bases). Deletions cut 10 bases from V and 3 bases from J, with 14 bases between. Germline V gene lookup returns CDR1 ENHRY and CDR2 SYGVKD. This CDR3 region has 13 residues. Incomplete CDR3 DNA: TGTGCCAGCGGGAAGGGCACTACAGATACG. This sequence encodes CASGKGTTDT. The CDR3, in full, reads CASGKGTTDTQYF.

This clone has just a few counts. Read coverage stops 3 residues before the CDR3 terminus; the germline J gene supplies the remainder. The chain recombines TRBV7-8 with TRBJ1-5; TRBD1 is a possible D gene (5 bases). Per the germline V gene, CDR1 is SGHVS and CDR2 is FQNEAQ. Trimming cost V 5 bases and J 3 bases, with 8 bases left between them. CDR3 length: 13 amino acids. CDR3 loop: CASSPGANQPQHF. The DNA read from the CDR3 is TGTGCCAGCAGCCCTGGGGCCAATCAGCCC.

Worth noting for this clone: The read halts 3 residues ahead of the CDR3 end, with the missing end drawn from the germline J gene. The V and J genes are TRBV30 and TRBJ1-2; perhaps TRBD1 as D (5 bases). Germline loops: CDR1 GTSNPN, CDR2 SVGIG (reference sequence). The CDR3 is 12 amino acids. The CDR3: CACQGVGYDYTF. CDR3 DNA (partial): TGTGCCTGTCAGGGAGTCGGATACGAC. The whole variable domain, remainder taken from reference TRBV30 and TRBJ1-2, is SQTIHQWPATLVQPVGSPLSLECTVEGTSNPNLYWYRQAAGRGLQLLFYSVGIGQISSEVPQNLSASRPQDRQFILSSKKLLLSDSGFYLCACQGVGYDYTFGSGTRLTVV.

A note on this clone: The read is 3 residues too short to cover the CDR3 end, so that end is filled in from the germline J gene. This sequence joins TRBV5-1 and TRBJ1-2; D is unclear. Germline-derived CDR1 and CDR2 are SGHRS and YFSETQ. Trimming removed 1 base from V and 2 bases from J, with 6 bases in between. The length of the CDR3 is 13 residues. The CDR3 here is CASSLQQNYGYTF. Incomplete CDR3 DNA: TGCGCCAGCAGCTTGCAACAGAACTATGGC. Supplemented by reference TRBV5-1 and TRBJ1-2, the full variable domain reads KAGVTQTPRYLIKTRGQQVTLSCSPISGHRSVSWYQQTPGQGLQFLFEYFSETQRNKGNFPGRFSGRQFSNSRSEMNVSTLELGDSALYLCASSLQQNYGYTFGSGTRLTVV.

The table lists this clone with many counts. With the read ending 3 residues before the CDR3 end, the germline J gene is used to fill in that end. The V gene is TRBV5-4, the J gene TRBJ1-1; D call uncertain. This CDR3 is built from 15 residues. Germline V gives CDR1 SGHNT, CDR2 YYREEE (reference sequence). V was shortened by 4 bases and J by 4 bases, with 17 bases between the two germline ends. The CDR3: CASSPVLTAGTEAFF. The part of the CDR3 DNA that was read is TGTGCCAGCAGCCCCGTCCTAACAGCGGGCACTGAA.

In this sample, this clone turned up many times. The read terminates 3 residues before the CDR3 end, so the remaining end is supplied by the germline J gene. The chain links TRBV7-2 to TRBJ2-7; D is unresolved. CDR3 length: 14 amino acids. Looked up from germline, CDR1 is SGHTA and CDR2 is FQGNSA. The V end was cut by 2 bases, the J end by 2 bases, with 10 bases between. This chain's CDR3 is CASSLFRPPYEQYF. CDR3 DNA (partial): TGTGCCAGCAGCTTATTCAGGCCCCCCTACGAG. Filled out from reference TRBV7-2 and TRBJ2-7, the complete variable domain reads GAGVSQSPSNKVTEKGKDVELRCDPISGHTALYWYRQSLGQGLEFLIYFQGNSAPDKSGLPSDRFSAERTGGSVSTLTIQRTQQEDSAVYLCASSLFRPPYEQYFGPGTRLTVT.

This clone was detected ten times or more. The CDR3 extends 3 residues past the end of the read, so its final part is completed from the germline J gene. This chain joins TRBV20-1 and TRBJ1-5; 8 bases match TRBD1. CDR3 length: 17 amino acids. Germline lookup yields CDR1 DFQATT and CDR2 SNEGSKA (reference sequence). Unmatched junction bases numbered 12, after V lost 3 bases and J lost 2 bases. This CDR3 reads CSASGDRPWGGNQPQHF. The sequenced CDR3 bases are TGCAGTGCTAGCGGGGACAGGCCGTGGGGGGGCAATCAGCCC.

This clone came up many times. The read terminates 3 residues before the CDR3 end, so the remaining end is supplied by the germline J gene. The chain employs TRBV29-1 and TRBJ1-2; 8 bases are a match to TRBD1. CDR1 and CDR2 (germline): SQVTM, ANQGSEA. CDR3 length equals 17 residues. J was trimmed by 2 bases and V by 0 bases; bases with no gene match: 11. The CDR3 protein is CSVEDLKRTGWNYGYTF. The sequenced CDR3 bases are TGCAGCGTTGAAGATTTGAAACGGACAGGGTGGAACTATGGC.

This clone was seen at least ten times. The missing CDR3 end, 3 residues past where the read stops, is filled in from the germline J gene. This chain uses TRBV20-1 with TRBJ2-7; 10 bases agree with TRBD2. The trim removed 2 bases at V and 4 bases at J, leaving 5 bases unmatched. CDR1 is DFQATT, CDR2 SNEGSKA, per germline (reference sequence). The CDR3 runs 14 residues. The CDR3 DNA, read in part, is TGCAGTGCTAGACTAGCGGGGGTTGTTTACGAG. It codes for CSARLAGVVYE. The whole CDR3 sequence is CSARLAGVVYEQYF.

Notes on this clone: With the read ending 3 residues before the CDR3 end, the germline J gene is used to fill in that end. The V call is TRBV5-1, the J call TRBJ2-7, with 7 positions matching TRBD1. V gave up 3 bases and J gave up 2 bases; unmatched junction bases: 8. The CDR3 sequence is 15 residues long. Per the germline V gene, CDR1 is SGHRS and CDR2 is YFSETQ. The CDR3 loop is CASSWTGTEAYEQYF. The DNA read from the CDR3 is TGCGCCAGCAGCTGGACGGGGACAGAAGCCTACGAG.

Ten or more counts support this clone. The missing CDR3 end, 3 residues past where the read stops, is filled in from the germline J gene. The chain recombines TRBV2 with TRBJ1-2, with D perhaps TRBD1 (6 bases). The V gene's germline CDR1 is SNHLY and CDR2 FYNNEI. The CDR3 is 15 amino acids. The V end lost 4 bases, the J end lost 0 bases, and 12 bases lay between the germline ends. The chain's CDR3 is CASSVGAGANYGYTF. Incomplete CDR3 DNA: TGTGCCAGCAGTGTGGGGGCAGGGGCTAACTATGGC.

The table lists this clone with many counts. The missing CDR3 end, 3 residues past where the read stops, is filled in from the germline J gene. This sample includes further DNA sequences coding for the same CDR3. The chain recombines TRBV5-5 with TRBJ1-2; TRBD1 is a possible D gene (6 bases). Germline V gives CDR1 SGHKS, CDR2 YYEKEE (reference sequence). CDR3 length equals 13 residues. Trimming cost V 0 bases and J 3 bases, with 6 bases left between them. The covered CDR3 bases are TGTGCCAGCAGCTTGGAGGGGGACTATGGC. It encodes CASSLEGDYG. The whole CDR3 sequence is CASSLEGDYGYTF.

This clone was seen ten or more times. A read error may account for a junction end that differs from germline. The CDR3 here is CASSLGDSNTGELFF. The covered CDR3 bases are TGTGCTAGCAGCTTAGGGGACAGTAACACCGGGGAG. V and J are TRBV7-7 and TRBJ2-2; TRBD1 agrees at 7 bases. The observed sequence ends 3 residues before the CDR3 terminus, with the missing tail filled in from the germline J gene. The CDR3 consists of 15 residues. Germline V gene data show CDR1 as SSHAT and CDR2 as FNYEAQ (reference sequence).

This clone was picked up many times. The CDR3 bases that were read are TGCGCCAGCAGGAGAGACTCGAACCAAGAGACC. This encodes CASRRDSNQET. The full CDR3 protein reads CASRRDSNQETQYF. This sequence joins TRBV5-1 and TRBJ2-5, with D hard to call. From the germline J gene comes the end of the CDR3, since the read stops 3 residues before it. The CDR3 is 14 amino acids. The V gene lost 5 bases and the J gene lost 0 bases, with 11 bases spanning the gap. Germline lookup yields CDR1 SGHRS and CDR2 YFSETQ.

About this clone itself: The CDR3 end falls 3 residues outside the read, so it is completed with the germline J gene. V gene TRBV30 combines with J gene TRBJ2-2, with 11 bases fitting TRBD1. The germline CDR1 and CDR2 sequences are GTSNPN and SVGIG (reference sequence). The length of the CDR3 is 15 residues. The sequenced CDR3 bases are TGTGCCGGGACAGGGGGAGATGCAACTAATGAAAAG. Its translation: CAGTGGDATNEK. The whole CDR3 protein reads CAGTGGDATNEKLFF.

This clone was found many times. The observed sequence ends 3 residues before the CDR3 terminus, with the missing tail filled in from the germline J gene. V is TRBV7-6 and J is TRBJ2-5; 12 bases agree with TRBD2. Trimming at V came to 4 bases and at J to 5 bases, leaving 11 bases not matched to a gene. From germline, CDR1 is SGHVS and CDR2 FNYEAQ. The CDR3 is 17 amino acids. The CDR3 is CASSSRTSGEPQETQYF. The CDR3 bases that were read are TGTGCCAGCAGCTCCCGGACTAGCGGGGAACCTCAGGAGACC.

This clone was observed at least ten times. The read falls 3 residues short of the CDR3 end, and the missing part is taken from the germline J gene. The gene calls are TRBV30 and TRBJ1-2; tentatively, D is TRBD1 (5 bases). Germline CDR1 reads GTSNPN; CDR2 reads SVGIG (reference sequence). The CDR3 covers 14 residues. This CDR3 reads CAWSVHTGLRGYTF. The CDR3 bases that were read are TGTGCCTGGAGTGTCCACACGGGACTCAGGGGC.

This clone counts as medium-sized (0.01 to 0.1%). With the read ending 3 residues before the CDR3 end, the germline J gene is used to fill in that end. V usage is TRBV12-3 or TRBV12-4 and J usage is TRBJ1-1; possible D gene TRBD1, 5 bases. The V and J ends lost 3 bases and 0 bases respectively, with 23 bases between them. The length of the CDR3 is 19 residues. The CDR3 bases that were read are TGTGCCAGCAGTTTCCTCCTGGACCTTAGTCGGGGGGTGAACACTGAA. It specifies CASSFLLDLSRGVNTE. The complete CDR3 protein is CASSFLLDLSRGVNTEAFF.

Note on this clone: The read terminates 3 residues before the CDR3 end, so the remaining end is supplied by the germline J gene. The chain combines TRBV19 with TRBJ1-5, with 9 positions matching TRBD1. V shed 3 bases and J 2 bases; nucleotides not matched to a gene: 5. CDR3 length equals 16 residues. The V gene's germline CDR1 is LNHDA and CDR2 SQIVND (reference sequence). The CDR3 reads CASSISGQGRNQPQHF. Partial CDR3 DNA: TGTGCCAGTAGTATCAGTGGACAGGGGCGCAATCAGCCC.

This clone came up a few times. The sequenced CDR3 bases are TGTGCCACAAACGGGGGGGCGCAAGAAAAG. Amino acids: CATNGGAQEK. The full CDR3 protein reads CATNGGAQEKLFF. This sequence joins TRBV7-9 and TRBJ2-2; 8 nucleotides agree with TRBD2. The read finishes 3 residues shy of the CDR3 end, and the germline J gene is used to complete it. The CDR3 runs to 13 residues. Germline CDR1 SEHNR, CDR2 FQNEAQ (reference sequence).

On this clone itself: The read ends 3 residues before the CDR3 terminus; that terminus is restored from the germline J gene. The chain couples TRBV19 to TRBJ1-2, with D uncertain. This CDR3 comprises 12 residues. CDR1 is LNHDA, CDR2 SQIVND, per germline (reference sequence). The covered CDR3 bases are TGTGCCAGTAGTGAACAATACAATGAC. Encoded protein: CASSEQYND. From start to end, the CDR3 is CASSEQYNDYTF.

Many counts were recorded for this clone. The part of the CDR3 DNA that was read is TGTGCCAGCAGCTCCCCTTTAGAACAGATCACAGATACG. Its protein is CASSSPLEQITDT. The entire CDR3 reads CASSSPLEQITDTQYF. J is TRBJ2-3 and V is TRBV5-4, with D hard to call. The read terminates 3 residues ahead of where the CDR3 ends, so the germline J gene completes it. This CDR3 has 16 amino acids. Trimming pared 3 bases from V and 2 bases from J, leaving 16 bases between. Per germline, CDR1 SGHNT and CDR2 YYREEE (reference sequence).

This clone was seen repeatedly, ten times or more. With the read ending 3 residues before the CDR3 end, the germline J gene is used to fill in that end. V usage is TRBV20-1 and J usage is TRBJ2-2; TRBD2 matches at 15 bases. Trimming cost V 3 bases and J 1 base; bases outside gene matches: 9. Germline assignment: CDR1 DFQATT and CDR2 SNEGSKA (reference sequence). CDR3 length: 19 residues. This CDR3 reads CSARPGLAGGLRNTGELFF. CDR3 bases read: TGCAGTGCTAGGCCGGGACTAGCGGGAGGTCTGCGGAACACCGGGGAG.

In its sample, this clone was seen many times. The CDR3 goes on 3 residues after the read ends, and that part is filled in from the germline J gene. The rearrangement joins TRBV10-3 to TRBJ1-6; TRBD1 might be the D (5 bases). V gave up 0 bases and J gave up 4 bases, with 7 bases separating them. This CDR3 has 15 amino acids. Per germline, CDR1 ENHRY and CDR2 SYGVKD. The part of the CDR3 DNA that was read is TGTGCCATCAGTGAGTCTGACAGATATAATTCACCC. Translating gives CAISESDRYNSP. The entire CDR3 is CAISESDRYNSPLHF.

Only a few counts were recorded for this clone. From the germline J gene comes the end of the CDR3, since the read stops 3 residues before it. The chain carries TRBV7-9 and TRBJ1-6, with D perhaps TRBD1 (6 bases). Germline V lookup: CDR1 SEHNR, CDR2 FQNEAQ (reference sequence). Trimming shortened V by 2 bases and J by 10 bases, and 12 bases separated the two germline ends. There are 14 residues in the CDR3. CDR3 DNA (partial): TGTGCCAGCAGCTTACGGGGGGCTAAGTCACCC. It codes for CASSLRGAKSP. The full-length CDR3 reads as CASSLRGAKSPLHF.

As regards this clone: The CDR3 end falls 3 residues outside the read, so it is completed with the germline J gene. The genes are TRBV13 and TRBJ2-2; no clear D. With 3 bases removed from V and 1 base from J, the gap between germline ends came to 3 bases. Germline-derived CDR1 and CDR2 are PRHDT and FYEKMQ (reference sequence). The CDR3 is 13 amino acids. CDR3 bases read: TGTGCCAGCAGCTTCCTGAACACCGGGGAG. This translates into CASSFLNTGE. The whole CDR3 is CASSFLNTGELFF.

Turning to this clone: From the germline J gene comes the end of the CDR3, since the read stops 3 residues before it. This rearrangement joins TRBV7-9 to TRBJ1-1; D is possibly TRBD1 (6 bases). From germline, CDR1 is SEHNR and CDR2 FQNEAQ (reference sequence). V lost 3 bases and J 4 bases, leaving 9 bases between the germline ends. The CDR3 sequence is 13 residues long. CDR3 DNA, as far as it was read: TGTGCCAGCAGCTTCGGACAGAGCACTGAA. As protein: CASSFGQSTE. In full, the CDR3 is CASSFGQSTEAFF.